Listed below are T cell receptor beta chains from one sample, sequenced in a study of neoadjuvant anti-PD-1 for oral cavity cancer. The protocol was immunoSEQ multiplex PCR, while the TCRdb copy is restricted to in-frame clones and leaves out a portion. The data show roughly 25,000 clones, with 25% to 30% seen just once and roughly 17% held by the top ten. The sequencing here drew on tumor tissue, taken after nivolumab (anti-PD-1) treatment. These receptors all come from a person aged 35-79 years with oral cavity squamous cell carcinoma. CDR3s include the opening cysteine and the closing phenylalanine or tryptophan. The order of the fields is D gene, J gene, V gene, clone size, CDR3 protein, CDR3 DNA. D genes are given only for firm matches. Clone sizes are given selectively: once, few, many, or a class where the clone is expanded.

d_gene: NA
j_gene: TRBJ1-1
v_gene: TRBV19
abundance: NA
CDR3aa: CASKPLLGQMNTEAFF
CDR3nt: TGTGCCAGTAAACCCCTTTTGGGGCAGATGAACACTGAAGCTTTCTTT

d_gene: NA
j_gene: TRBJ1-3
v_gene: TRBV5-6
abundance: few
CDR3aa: CASSRLYAGNTIYF
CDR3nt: TGTGCCAGCAGCCGCCTTTACGCTGGAAACACCATATATTTT

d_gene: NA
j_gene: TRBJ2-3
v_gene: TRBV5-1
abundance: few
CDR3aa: CASNGIASTDTQYF
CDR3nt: TGCGCCAGCAACGGGATCGCTAGCACAGATACGCAGTATTTT

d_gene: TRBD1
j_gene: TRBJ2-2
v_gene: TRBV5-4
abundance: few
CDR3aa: CASSLGGQGMDGELFF
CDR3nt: TGTGCCAGCAGCTTGGGGGGACAGGGGATGGACGGGGAGCTGTTTTTT

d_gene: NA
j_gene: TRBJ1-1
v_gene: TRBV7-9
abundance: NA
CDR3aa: CASSPWQGNTEAFF
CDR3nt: TGTGCCAGCAGCCCGTGGCAGGGTAACACTGAAGCTTTCTTT

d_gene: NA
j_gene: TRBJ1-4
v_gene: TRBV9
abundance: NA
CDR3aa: CASSVGAATNEKLFF
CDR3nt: TGTGCCAGCAGCGTAGGGGCTGCAACTAATGAAAAACTGTTTTTT

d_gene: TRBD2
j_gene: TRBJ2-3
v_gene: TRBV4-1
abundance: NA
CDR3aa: CASSQEPGLGQTDTQYF
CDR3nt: TGCGCCAGCAGCCAGGAGCCGGGACTAGGACAAACAGATACGCAGTATTTT

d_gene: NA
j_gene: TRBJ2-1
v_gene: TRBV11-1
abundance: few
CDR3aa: CASSLFQGHEQFF
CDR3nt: TGTGCCAGCAGCTTATTCCAGGGCCATGAGCAGTTCTTC

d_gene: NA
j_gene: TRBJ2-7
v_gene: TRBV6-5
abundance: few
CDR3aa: CASSPRGESPYEQYF
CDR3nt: TGTGCCAGCAGTCCCCGAGGGGAATCGCCCTACGAGCAGTACTTC

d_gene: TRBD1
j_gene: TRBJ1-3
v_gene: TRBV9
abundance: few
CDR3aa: CASSLGQGAGNTIYF
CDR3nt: TGTGCCAGCAGCTTGGGACAGGGGGCTGGAAACACCATATATTTT

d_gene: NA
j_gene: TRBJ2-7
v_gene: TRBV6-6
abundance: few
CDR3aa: CATLLAGSYEQYF
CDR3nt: TGTGCCACACTCCTGGCGGGGTCCTACGAGCAGTACTTC

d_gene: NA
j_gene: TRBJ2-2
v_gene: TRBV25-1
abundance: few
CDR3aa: CASRAEGYRGELFF
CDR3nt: TGTGCCAGCAGAGCGGAAGGGTATCGCGGGGAGCTGTTTTTT

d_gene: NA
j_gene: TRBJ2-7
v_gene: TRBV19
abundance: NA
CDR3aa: CASSYTGSSYEQYF
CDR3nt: TGTGCCAGTAGTTATACGGGGAGCTCCTACGAGCAGTACTTC

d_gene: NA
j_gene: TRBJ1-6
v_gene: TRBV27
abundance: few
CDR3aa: CASSNNRNSPLHF
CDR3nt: TGTGCCAGCAGTAATAACAGAAATTCACCCCTCCACTTT

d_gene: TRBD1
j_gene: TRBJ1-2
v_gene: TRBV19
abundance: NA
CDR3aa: CASSGLGTEDYGYTF
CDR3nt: TGTGCCAGTAGCGGTCTCGGGACAGAAGACTATGGCTACACCTTC

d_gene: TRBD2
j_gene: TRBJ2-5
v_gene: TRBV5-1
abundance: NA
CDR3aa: CASSQAGASGTQYF
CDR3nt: TGCGCCAGCAGCCAAGCGGGGGCCTCCGGGACCCAGTACTTC

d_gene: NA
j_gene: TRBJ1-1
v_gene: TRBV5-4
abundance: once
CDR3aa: CASSLIQELNTEAFF
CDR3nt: TGTGCCAGCAGCTTGATTCAGGAACTGAACACTGAAGCTTTCTTT

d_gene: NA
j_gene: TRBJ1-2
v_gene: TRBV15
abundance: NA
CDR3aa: CATSRDPRDGYTF
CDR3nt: TGTGCCACCAGCAGAGATCCTCGGGACGGCTACACCTTC

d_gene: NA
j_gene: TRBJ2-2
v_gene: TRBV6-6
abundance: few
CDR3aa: CASSYLRQSGTGELFF
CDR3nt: TGTGCCAGCAGTTACCTTCGTCAATCGGGGACCGGGGAGCTGTTTTTT

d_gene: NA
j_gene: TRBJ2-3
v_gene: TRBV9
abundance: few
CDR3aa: CASSPGRTNTDTQYF
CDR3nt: TGTGCCAGCAGTCCGGGAAGGACTAACACAGATACGCAGTATTTT

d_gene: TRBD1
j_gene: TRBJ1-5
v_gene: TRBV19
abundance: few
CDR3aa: CASRRDRASNQPQHF
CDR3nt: TGTGCCAGTAGGAGAGACAGGGCTAGCAATCAGCCCCAGCATTTT

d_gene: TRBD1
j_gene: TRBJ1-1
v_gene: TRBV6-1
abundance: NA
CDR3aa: CASRTGGNWGTEAFF
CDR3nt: TGTGCCAGCAGGACAGGGGGAAATTGGGGGACTGAAGCTTTCTTT

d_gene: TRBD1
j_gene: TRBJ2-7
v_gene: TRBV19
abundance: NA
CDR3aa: CATSPGTVYEQYF
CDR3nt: TGTGCCACCTCCCCCGGGACAGTCTACGAGCAGTACTTC

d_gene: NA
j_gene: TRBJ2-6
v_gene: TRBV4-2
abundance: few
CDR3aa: CASSQEVVAGANVLTF
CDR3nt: TGTGCCAGCAGCCAAGAGGTAGTAGCTGGGGCCAACGTCCTGACTTTC

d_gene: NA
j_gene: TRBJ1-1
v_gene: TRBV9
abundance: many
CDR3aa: CASSVSGFTEAFF
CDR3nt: TGTGCCAGCAGCGTCTCCGGGTTCACTGAAGCTTTCTTT

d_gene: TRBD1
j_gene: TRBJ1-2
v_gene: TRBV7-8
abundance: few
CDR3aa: CASSLGGTGMFYGYTF
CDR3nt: TGTGCCAGCAGCTTAGGGGGGACAGGGATGTTCTATGGCTACACCTTC

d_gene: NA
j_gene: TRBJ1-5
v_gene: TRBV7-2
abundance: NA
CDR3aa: CASSYLGPLNQPQHF
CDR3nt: TGTGCCAGCAGCTACCTAGGACCTTTAAATCAGCCCCAGCATTTT

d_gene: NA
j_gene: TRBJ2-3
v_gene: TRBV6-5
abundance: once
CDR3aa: CASSVTTTDTQYF
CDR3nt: TGTGCCAGCAGTGTGACAACCACAGATACGCAGTATTTT

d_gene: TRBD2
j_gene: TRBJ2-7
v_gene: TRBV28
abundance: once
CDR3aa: CASSPGTREQYF
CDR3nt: TGTGCCAGCAGTCCCGGGACTAGGGAGCAGTACTTC

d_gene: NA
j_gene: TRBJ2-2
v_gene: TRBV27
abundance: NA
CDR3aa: CASRRDMNTGELFF
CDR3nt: TGTGCCAGCCGGCGGGACATGAACACCGGGGAGCTGTTTTTT

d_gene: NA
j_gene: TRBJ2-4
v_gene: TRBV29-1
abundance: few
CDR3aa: CSVEDPGTDIQYF
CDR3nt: TGCAGCGTTGAAGATCCGGGAACGGACATTCAGTACTTC

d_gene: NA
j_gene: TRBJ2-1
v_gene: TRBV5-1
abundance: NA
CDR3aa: CASSQTERSSYNEQFF
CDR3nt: TGCGCCAGCAGCCAAACGGAGCGGAGCTCCTACAATGAGCAGTTCTTC

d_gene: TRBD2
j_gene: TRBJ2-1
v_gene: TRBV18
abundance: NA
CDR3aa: CASSQREGSYNEQFF
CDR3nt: TGTGCCAGCTCACAGCGGGAGGGGTCCTACAATGAGCAGTTCTTC

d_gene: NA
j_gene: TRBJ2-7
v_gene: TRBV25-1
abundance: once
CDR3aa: CASSQGGPTEQYF
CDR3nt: TGTGCCAGCAGCCAAGGGGGGCCCACCGAGCAGTACTTC

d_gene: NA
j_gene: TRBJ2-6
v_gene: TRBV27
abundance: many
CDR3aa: CASSPTLQRSPSGANVLTF
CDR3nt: TGTGCCAGCAGTCCCACCCTACAGCGGAGCCCATCTGGGGCCAACGTCCTGACTTTC

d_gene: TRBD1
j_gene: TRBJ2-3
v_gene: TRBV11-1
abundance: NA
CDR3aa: CASSRDRVVEDTQYF
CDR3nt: TGTGCCAGCAGCAGGGACAGGGTCGTTGAAGATACGCAGTATTTT

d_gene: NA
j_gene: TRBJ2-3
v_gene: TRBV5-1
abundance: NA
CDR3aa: CASMFSDTQYF
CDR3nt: TGCGCCAGCATGTTCTCAGATACGCAGTATTTT

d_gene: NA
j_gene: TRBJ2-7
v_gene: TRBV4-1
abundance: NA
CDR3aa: CASSPLGLLGEQYF
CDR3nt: TGCGCCAGCAGCCCCCTCGGACTCCTCGGGGAGCAGTACTTC

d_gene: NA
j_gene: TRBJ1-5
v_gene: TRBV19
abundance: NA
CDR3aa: CASSSGLRPNGSNQPQHF
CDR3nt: TGTGCCAGTAGTAGTGGTCTCCGCCCGAACGGGAGCAATCAGCCCCAGCATTTT

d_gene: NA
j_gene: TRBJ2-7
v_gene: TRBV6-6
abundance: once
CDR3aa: CASTPAGSYEQYF
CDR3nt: TGTGCCAGCACCCCGGCGGGATCCTACGAGCAGTACTTC

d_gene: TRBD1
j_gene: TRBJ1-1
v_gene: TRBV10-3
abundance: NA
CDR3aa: CAIGETGAMSFF
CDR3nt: TGTGCCATTGGAGAGACAGGGGCGATGTCTTTCTTT

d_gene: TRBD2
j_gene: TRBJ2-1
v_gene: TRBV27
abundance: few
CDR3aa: CASKSGRDEQFF
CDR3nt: TGTGCCAGCAAGTCAGGGAGGGATGAGCAGTTCTTC

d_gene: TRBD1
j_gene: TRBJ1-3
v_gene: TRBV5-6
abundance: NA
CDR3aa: CASSWTRGILGNTIYF
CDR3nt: TGTGCCAGCAGCTGGACCAGGGGGATACTTGGAAACACCATATATTTT

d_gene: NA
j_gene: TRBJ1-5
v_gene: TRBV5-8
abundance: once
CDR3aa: CASSPFAQPQHF
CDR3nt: TGTGCCAGCAGCCCATTCGCTCAGCCCCAGCATTTT

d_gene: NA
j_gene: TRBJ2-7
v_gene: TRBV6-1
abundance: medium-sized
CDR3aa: CASSEHSGKSYF
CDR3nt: TGTGCCAGCAGTGAACATAGTGGGAAGTCGTACTTC

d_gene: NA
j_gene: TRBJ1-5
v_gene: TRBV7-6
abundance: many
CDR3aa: CASSLAGQPQHF
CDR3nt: TGTGCCAGCAGCTTAGCGGGGCAGCCCCAGCATTTT

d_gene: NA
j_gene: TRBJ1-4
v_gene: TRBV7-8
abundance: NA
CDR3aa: CAIKALTGHAEKLFF
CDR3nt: TGTGCCATCAAGGCGCTGACAGGCCATGCTGAAAAACTGTTTTTT

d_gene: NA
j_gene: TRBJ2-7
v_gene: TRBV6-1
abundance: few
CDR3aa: CASSEYEQYF
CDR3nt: TGTGCCAGCAGCGAATACGAGCAGTACTTC

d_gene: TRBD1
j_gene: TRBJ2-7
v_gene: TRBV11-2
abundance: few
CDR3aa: CASSRAGTGGVYEQYF
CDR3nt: TGTGCCAGCAGCAGAGCCGGGACAGGGGGCGTGTACGAGCAGTACTTC

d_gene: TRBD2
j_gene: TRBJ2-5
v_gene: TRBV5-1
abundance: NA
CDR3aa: CASSSVAGGTETQYF
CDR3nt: TGCGCCAGCAGCTCCGTAGCGGGGGGTACCGAGACCCAGTACTTC

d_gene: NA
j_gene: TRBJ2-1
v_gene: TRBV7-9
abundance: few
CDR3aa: CASSLTGINEQFF
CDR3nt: TGTGCCAGCAGCCTAACAGGGATCAATGAGCAGTTCTTC

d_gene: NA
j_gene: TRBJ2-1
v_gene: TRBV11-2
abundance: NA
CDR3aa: CASSPRYIFYNEQFF
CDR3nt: TGTGCCAGCAGCCCTAGGTATATCTTCTACAATGAGCAGTTCTTC

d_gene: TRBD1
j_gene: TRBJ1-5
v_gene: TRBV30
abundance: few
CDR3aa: CAWRGQGSLQPQHF
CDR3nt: TGTGCCTGGCGGGGACAGGGGAGTTTGCAGCCCCAGCATTTT

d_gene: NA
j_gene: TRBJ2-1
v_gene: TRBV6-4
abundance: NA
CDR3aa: CASTDGTVPDEQFF
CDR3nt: TGTGCCAGCACCGACGGGACCGTGCCGGATGAGCAGTTCTTC

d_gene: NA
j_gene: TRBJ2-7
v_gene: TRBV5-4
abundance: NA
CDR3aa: CASSFPQGGSGEQYF
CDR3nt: TGTGCCAGCAGCTTCCCCCAGGGTGGGAGCGGCGAGCAGTACTTC

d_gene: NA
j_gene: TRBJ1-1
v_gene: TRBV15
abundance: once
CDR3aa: CATSPTYNGVGTEAFF
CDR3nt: TGTGCCACCAGCCCTACTTATAACGGAGTTGGCACTGAAGCTTTCTTT